This TCR beta chain stems from a study of Ad26.COV2.S vaccination and SARS-CoV-2 variants. V lost 0 bases and J 6 bases, leaving 9 bases between the germline ends. The germline V gene has CDR1 LGHNA and CDR2 YNFKEQ. The CDR3 totals 15 residues. The data were produced by immunoSEQ multiplex PCR, yet TCRdb's version contains in-frame clones alone and is incomplete. The sample includes roughly 400,000 clones, about 91% of them seen just once. Study-wide results and caveats: Greater spike-specific TCR breadth was seen in vaccine recipients than in placebo recipients. Across vaccine and placebo recipients, the breadth of non-spike TCRs was similar.

With regard to this clone: Its antigen remains unknown.

Described treatment: around 19 received Ad26.COV2.S at low or high dose, single or two shots; 5 received placebo; per-sample allocation not given. The samples were gathered on day 63 after the first injection of vaccine or placebo. The rearrangement links TRBV4-2 to TRBJ1-6; no clear D gene. The sequence was collected from a person between 18 and 65 years old who received the Ad26.COV2.S COVID-19 vaccine or a placebo. The sequencing used peripheral blood, collected in a trial of Ad26.COV2.S vaccine versus placebo. CDR3 nucleotides: TGTGCCAGCAGCCAAGATAAGGCCGTTAATTCACCCCTCCACTTT. This sequence encodes CASSQDKAVNSPLHF.